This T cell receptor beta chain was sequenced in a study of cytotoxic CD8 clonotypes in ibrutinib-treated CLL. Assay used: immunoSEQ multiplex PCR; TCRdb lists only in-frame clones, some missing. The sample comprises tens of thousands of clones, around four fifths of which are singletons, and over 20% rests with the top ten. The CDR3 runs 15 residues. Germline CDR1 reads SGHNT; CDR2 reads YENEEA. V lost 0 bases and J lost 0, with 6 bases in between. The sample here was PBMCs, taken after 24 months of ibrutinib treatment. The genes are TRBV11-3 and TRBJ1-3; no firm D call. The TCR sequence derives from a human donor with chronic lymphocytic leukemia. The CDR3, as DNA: TGTGCCAGCAGCTTAGAGGGGAGCTCTGGAAACACCATATATTTT. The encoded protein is CASSLEGSSGNTIYF.